This entry concerns a single TCR beta chain. These data are taken from a study of blood T cell repertoires in COVID-19. Study-level background: Both acute and convalescent COVID-19 samples were obtained from the United States, Italy and Spain.

The CDR3 has 15 amino acids. Germline V gene sequence: CDR1 ENHRY, CDR2 SYGVKD. V shed 6 bases, J shed 5 bases, and the junction held 6 bases outside the gene matches. Participants spanned ages about 18 to 100 years and resided in 20 to 30 US areas. Cohort placement rested on clinical history that participants reported themselves. Method: immunoSEQ multiplex PCR; TCRdb's copy keeps in-frame clones and lacks some. This table has about 250,000 clones, 86% appearing once. This TCR was sampled from a man between 18 and 29 years old who had recovered from COVID-19. The material sequenced was PBMCs or T cells enriched from blood (not recorded which). V gene TRBV10-3 combines with J gene TRBJ2-1, with TRBD2 identical over 11 bases. The CDR3 reads CAIRASGGPDNEQFF. CDR3 bases: TGTGCCATCAGGGCTAGCGGGGGGCCCGACAATGAGCAGTTCTTC.